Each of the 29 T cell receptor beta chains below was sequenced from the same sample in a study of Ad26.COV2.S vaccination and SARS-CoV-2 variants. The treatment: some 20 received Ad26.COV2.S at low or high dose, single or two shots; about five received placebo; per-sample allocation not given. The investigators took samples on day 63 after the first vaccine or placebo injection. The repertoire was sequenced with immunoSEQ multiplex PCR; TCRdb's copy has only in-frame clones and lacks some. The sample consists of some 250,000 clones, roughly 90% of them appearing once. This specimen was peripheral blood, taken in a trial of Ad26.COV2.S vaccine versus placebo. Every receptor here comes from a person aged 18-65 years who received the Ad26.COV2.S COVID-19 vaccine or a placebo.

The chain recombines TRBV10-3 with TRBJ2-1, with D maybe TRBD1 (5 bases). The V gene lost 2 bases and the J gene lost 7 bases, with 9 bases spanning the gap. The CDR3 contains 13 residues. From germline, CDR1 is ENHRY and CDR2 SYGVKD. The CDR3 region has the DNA TGTGCCATCAGTGAGGTGAAGGGGAATGAGCAGTTCTTC. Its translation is CAISEVKGNEQFF.

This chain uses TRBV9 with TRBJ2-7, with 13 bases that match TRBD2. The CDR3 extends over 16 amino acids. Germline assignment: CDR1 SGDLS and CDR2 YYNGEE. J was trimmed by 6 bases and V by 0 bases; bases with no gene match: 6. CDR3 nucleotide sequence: TGTGCCAGCAGCGTAGAACTAGCGGGGGGGACGAGCGAGCAGTACTTC. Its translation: CASSVELAGGTSEQYF.

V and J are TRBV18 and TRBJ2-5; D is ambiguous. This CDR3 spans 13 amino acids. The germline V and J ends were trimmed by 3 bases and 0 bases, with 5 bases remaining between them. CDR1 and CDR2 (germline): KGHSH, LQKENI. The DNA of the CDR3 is TGTGCCAGCTCACCCGCCGACCAAGAGACCCAGTACTTC. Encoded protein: CASSPADQETQYF.

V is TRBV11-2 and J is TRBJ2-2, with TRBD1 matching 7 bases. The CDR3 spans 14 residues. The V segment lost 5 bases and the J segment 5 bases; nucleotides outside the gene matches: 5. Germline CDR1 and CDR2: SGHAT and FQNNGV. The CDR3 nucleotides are TGTGCCAGCAGCCAGGGACAGACGACCGGGGAGCTGTTTTTT. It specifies CASSQGQTTGELFF.

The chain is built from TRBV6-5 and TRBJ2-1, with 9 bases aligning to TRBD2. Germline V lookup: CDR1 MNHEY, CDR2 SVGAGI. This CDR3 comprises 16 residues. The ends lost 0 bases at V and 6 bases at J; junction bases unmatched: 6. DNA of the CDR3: TGTGCCAGCAGTTACTCTCCGGGACTAGCAGGCAATGAGCAGTTCTTC. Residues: CASSYSPGLAGNEQFF.

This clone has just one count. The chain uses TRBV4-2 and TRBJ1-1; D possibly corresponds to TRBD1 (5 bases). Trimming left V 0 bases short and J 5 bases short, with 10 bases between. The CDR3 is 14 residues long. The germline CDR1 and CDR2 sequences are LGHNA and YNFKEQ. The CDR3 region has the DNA TGTGCCAGCAGCCAAGATGGGGGGGATACTGAAGCTTTCTTT. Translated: CASSQDGGDTEAFF.

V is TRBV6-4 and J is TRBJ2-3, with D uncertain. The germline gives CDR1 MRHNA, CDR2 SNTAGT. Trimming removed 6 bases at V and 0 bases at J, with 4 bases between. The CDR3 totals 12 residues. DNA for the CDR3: TGTGCCAGCAGCGGGAGCACAGATACGCAGTATTTT. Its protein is CASSGSTDTQYF.

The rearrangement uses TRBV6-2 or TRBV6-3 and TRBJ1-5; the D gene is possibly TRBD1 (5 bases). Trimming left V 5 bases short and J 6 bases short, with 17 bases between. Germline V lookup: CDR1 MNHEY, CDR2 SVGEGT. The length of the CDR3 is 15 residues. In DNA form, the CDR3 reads TGTGCCAGCAGTAACGGGGCAGGGTTGGGTCAGCCCCAGCATTTT. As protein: CASSNGAGLGQPQHF.

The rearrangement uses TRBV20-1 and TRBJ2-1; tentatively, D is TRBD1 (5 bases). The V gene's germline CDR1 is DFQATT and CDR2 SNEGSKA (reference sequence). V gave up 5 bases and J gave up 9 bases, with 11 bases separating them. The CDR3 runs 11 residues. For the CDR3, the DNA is TGCAGTGCTCGACAGTCCCTTGAGCAGTTCTTC. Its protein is CSARQSLEQFF.

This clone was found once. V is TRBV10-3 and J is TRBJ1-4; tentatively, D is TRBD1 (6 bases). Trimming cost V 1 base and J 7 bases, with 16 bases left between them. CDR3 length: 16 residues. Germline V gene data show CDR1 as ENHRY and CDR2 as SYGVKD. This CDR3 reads CAISELVGARSEKLFF. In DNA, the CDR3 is TGTGCCATCAGTGAGTTAGTGGGGGCGCGAAGTGAAAAACTGTTTTTT.

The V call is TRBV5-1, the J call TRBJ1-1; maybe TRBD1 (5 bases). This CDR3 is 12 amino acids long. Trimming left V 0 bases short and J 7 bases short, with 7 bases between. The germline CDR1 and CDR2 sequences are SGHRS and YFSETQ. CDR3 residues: CASSLAGGEAFF. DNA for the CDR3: TGCGCCAGCAGCTTGGCGGGGGGTGAAGCTTTCTTT.

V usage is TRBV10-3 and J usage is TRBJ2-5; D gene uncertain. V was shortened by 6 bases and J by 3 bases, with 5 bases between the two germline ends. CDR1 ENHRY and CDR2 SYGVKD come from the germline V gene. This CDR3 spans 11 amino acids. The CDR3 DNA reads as TGTGCCATCAGGTCGGAAGAGACCCAGTACTTC. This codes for CAIRSEETQYF.

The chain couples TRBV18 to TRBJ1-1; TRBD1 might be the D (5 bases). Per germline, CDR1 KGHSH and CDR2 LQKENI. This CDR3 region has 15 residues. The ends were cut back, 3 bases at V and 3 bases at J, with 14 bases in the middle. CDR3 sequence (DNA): TGTGCCAGCTCACCCCCGGGGCGAGGGGACACTGAAGCTTTCTTT. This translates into CASSPPGRGDTEAFF.

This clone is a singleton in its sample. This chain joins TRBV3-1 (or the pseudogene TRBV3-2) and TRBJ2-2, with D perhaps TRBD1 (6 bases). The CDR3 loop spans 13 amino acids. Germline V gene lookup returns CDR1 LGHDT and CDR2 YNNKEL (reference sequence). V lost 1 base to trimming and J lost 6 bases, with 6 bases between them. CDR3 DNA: TGTGCCAGCAGCCAAGCAGGGGCCGGGGAGCTGTTTTTT. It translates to CASSQAGAGELFF.

The CDR3 region has the DNA TGTGCCAGCAGCCGAATACAGGGGGCACGAACAGATACGCAGTATTTT. It yields the protein CASSRIQGARTDTQYF. The rearrangement links TRBV28 to TRBJ2-3; TRBD1 matches at 9 bases. The trim removed 6 bases at V and 3 bases at J, leaving 10 bases unmatched. The CDR3 consists of 16 residues. In germline, CDR1 is MDHEN, CDR2 SYDVKM. Filled out from reference TRBV28 and TRBJ2-3, the complete variable domain reads DVKVTQSSRYLVKRTGEKVFLECVQDMDHENMFWYRQDPGLGLRLIYFSYDVKMKEKGDIPEGYSVSREKKERFSLILESASTNQTSMYLCASSRIQGARTDTQYFGPGTRLTVL.

CDR3 DNA: TGTGCCAGTAGGGTTCGACAGGGCTACACAGATACGCAGTATTTT. Residues: CASRVRQGYTDTQYF. The rearrangement joins TRBV19 to TRBJ2-3; 7 bases match TRBD1. V lost 6 bases, J lost 2 bases, and 8 bases stayed unmatched. This CDR3 comprises 15 residues. The germline V gene encodes CDR1 LNHDA and CDR2 SQIVND (reference sequence). Supplemented by reference TRBV19 and TRBJ2-3, the full variable domain reads DGGITQSPKYLFRKEGQNVTLSCEQNLNHDAMYWYRQDPGQGLRLIYYSQIVNDFQKGDIAEGYSVSREKKESFPLTVTSAQKNPTAFYLCASRVRQGYTDTQYFGPGTRLTVL.

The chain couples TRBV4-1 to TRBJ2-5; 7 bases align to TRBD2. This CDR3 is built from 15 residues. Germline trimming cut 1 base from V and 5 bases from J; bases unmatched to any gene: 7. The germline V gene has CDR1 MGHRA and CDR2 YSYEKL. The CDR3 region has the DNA TGCGCCAGCAGCCAAGGACAACTAGCGATCGAGACCCAGTACTTC. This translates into CASSQGQLAIETQYF.

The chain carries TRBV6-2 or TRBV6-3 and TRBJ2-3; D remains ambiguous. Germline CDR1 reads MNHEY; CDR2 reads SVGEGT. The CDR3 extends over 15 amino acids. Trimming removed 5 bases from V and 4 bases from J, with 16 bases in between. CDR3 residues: CASSAPGGLPDTQYF. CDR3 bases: TGTGCCAGCAGTGCTCCGGGTGGGTTGCCAGATACGCAGTATTTT.

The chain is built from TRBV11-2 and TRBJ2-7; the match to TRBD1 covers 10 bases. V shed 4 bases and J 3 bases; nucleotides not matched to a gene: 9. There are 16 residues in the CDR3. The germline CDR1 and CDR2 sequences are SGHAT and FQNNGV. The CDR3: CASSYPTGTGVYEQYF. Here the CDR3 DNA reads TGTGCCAGCAGCTACCCCACCGGGACAGGGGTCTACGAGCAGTACTTC.

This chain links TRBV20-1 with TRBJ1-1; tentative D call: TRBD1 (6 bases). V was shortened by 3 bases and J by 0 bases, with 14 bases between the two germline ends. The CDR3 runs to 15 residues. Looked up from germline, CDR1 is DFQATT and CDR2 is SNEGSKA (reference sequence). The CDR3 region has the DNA TGCAGTGCTAGTATGGGGACACCGATGAACACTGAAGCTTTCTTT. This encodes CSASMGTPMNTEAFF.

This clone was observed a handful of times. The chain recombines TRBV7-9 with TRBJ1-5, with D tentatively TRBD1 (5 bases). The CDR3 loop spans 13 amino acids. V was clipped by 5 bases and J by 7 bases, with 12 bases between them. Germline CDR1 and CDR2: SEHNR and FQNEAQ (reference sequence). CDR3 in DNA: TGTGCCAGCAGCGGGGCTGCGGACCAGCCCCAGCATTTT. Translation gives CASSGAADQPQHF.

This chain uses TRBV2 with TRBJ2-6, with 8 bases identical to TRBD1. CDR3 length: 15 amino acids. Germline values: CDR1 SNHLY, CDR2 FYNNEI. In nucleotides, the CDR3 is TGTGCAATGGGGACAGGAATCTCTGGGGCCAACGTCCTGACTTTC. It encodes CAMGTGISGANVLTF.

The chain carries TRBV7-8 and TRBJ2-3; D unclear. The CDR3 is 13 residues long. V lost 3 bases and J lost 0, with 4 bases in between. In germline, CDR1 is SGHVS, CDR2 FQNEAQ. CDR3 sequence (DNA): TGTGCCAGCAGCTTCGGCAGCACAGATACGCAGTATTTT. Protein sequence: CASSFGSTDTQYF. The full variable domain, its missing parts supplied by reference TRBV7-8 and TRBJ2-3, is GAGVSQSPRYKVAKRGQDVALRCDPISGHVSLFWYQQALGQGPEFLTYFQNEAQLDKSGLPSDRFFAERPEGSVSTLKIQRTQQEDSAVYLCASSFGSTDTQYFGPGTRLTVL.

This CDR3 is CASSRDRGPNTEAFF. CDR3 nucleotide sequence: TGTGCCAGCTCACGAGACAGGGGCCCGAACACTGAAGCTTTCTTT. The chain links TRBV18 to TRBJ1-1; 8 bases line up with TRBD1. With V trimmed by 4 bases and J by 1 base, 5 bases remained unmatched. This CDR3 is 15 amino acids long. Germline V gene lookup returns CDR1 KGHSH and CDR2 LQKENI.

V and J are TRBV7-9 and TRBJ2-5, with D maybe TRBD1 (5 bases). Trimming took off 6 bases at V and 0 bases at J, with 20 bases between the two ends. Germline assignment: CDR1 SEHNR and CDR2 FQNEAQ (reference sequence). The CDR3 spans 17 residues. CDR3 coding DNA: TGTGCCAGCAGGCCCCCCCCCAGGGCAGCCTACCAAGAGACCCAGTACTTC. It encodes CASRPPPRAAYQETQYF.

CDR3: CASSYLVAGHYGYTF. The CDR3 DNA follows: TGTGCCAGCAGTTACCTAGTTGCAGGGCACTATGGCTACACCTTC. V usage is TRBV6-6 and J usage is TRBJ1-2; the D gene is possibly TRBD1 (5 bases). CDR3 length: 15 amino acids. Trimming stripped 2 bases from V and 3 bases from J, with 13 bases between. Germline CDR1 reads MNHNY; CDR2 reads SVGAGI (reference sequence).

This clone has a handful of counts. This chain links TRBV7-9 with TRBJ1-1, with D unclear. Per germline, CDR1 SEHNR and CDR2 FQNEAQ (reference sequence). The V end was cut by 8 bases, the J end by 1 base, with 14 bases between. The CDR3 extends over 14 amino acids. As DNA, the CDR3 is TGTGCCAGCGTAACGGGCCTAAAGAACACTGAAGCTTTCTTT. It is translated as CASVTGLKNTEAFF. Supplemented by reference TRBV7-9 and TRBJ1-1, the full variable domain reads DTGVSQNPRHKITKRGQNVTFRCDPISEHNRLYWYRQTLGQGPEFLTYFQNEAQLEKSRLLSDRFSAERPKGSFSTLEIQRTEQGDSAMYLCASVTGLKNTEAFFGQGTRLTVV.

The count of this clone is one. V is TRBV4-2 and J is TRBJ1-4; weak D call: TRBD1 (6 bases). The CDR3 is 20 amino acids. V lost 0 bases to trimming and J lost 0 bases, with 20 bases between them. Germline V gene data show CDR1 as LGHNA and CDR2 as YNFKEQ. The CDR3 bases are TGTGCCAGCAGCCAAGATCGGGGGGGCCGCCGGGAATCAACTAATGAAAAACTGTTTTTT. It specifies CASSQDRGGRRESTNEKLFF.

The CDR3 reads CASIGAHGNTIYF. In nucleotides, the CDR3 is TGTGCCAGTATAGGAGCCCATGGAAACACCATATATTTT. The genes are TRBV19 and TRBJ1-3; D not certain. Trimming stripped 7 bases from V and 3 bases from J, with 10 bases between. CDR3 length: 13 amino acids. Per the germline V gene, CDR1 is LNHDA and CDR2 is SQIVND (reference sequence).